These T cell receptor beta chains were read from a single sample in a study of blood T cell repertoires in COVID-19. Assay used: immunoSEQ multiplex PCR; TCRdb lists only in-frame clones, some missing. The sample consists of under 130,000 clones, 69% of them appearing once. What was sequenced was peripheral blood. Receptor source: a man older than 75 with acute or convalescent COVID-19. The CDR3 runs from the conserved cysteine through the conserved F or W. Each record gives: J gene, clone size, V gene, D gene, CDR3 protein, CDR3 DNA. A D gene is named only where the DNA matches it firmly. Rows give clone size only sometimes, using once, few, many, or a class for an expanded clone.

TRBJ2-2,.,TRBV15,TRBD2,CATSRDRLATGELFF,TGTGCCACCAGCAGAGATCGACTAGCCACCGGGGAGCTGTTTTTT
TRBJ2-7,.,TRBV11-3,.,CASSPGASYEQYF,TGTGCCAGCAGTCCAGGGGCCTCCTACGAGCAGTACTTC
TRBJ1-5,.,TRBV28,TRBD1,CASKGQGGGNQPQHF,TGTGCCAGCAAAGGACAGGGGGGGGGAAATCAGCCCCAGCATTTT
TRBJ1-5,.,TRBV28,TRBD1,CASTWARDRGYSNQPQHF,TGTGCCAGCACCTGGGCCCGGGACAGGGGTTATAGCAATCAGCCCCAGCATTTT
TRBJ2-2,few,TRBV11-2,.,CASSSPSWGGGELFF,TGTGCCAGCAGCTCCCCATCCTGGGGCGGCGGGGAGCTGTTTTTT
TRBJ2-3,.,TRBV28,TRBD2,CASFKREGPDTQYF,TGTGCCAGCTTCAAGCGGGAGGGCCCAGATACGCAGTATTTT
TRBJ2-3,.,TRBV5-1,TRBD2,CASSLTSGVETQYF,TGCGCCAGCAGCTTGACTAGCGGGGTGGAGACGCAGTATTTT
TRBJ2-3,.,TRBV28,.,CASSFGRDTDTQYF,TGTGCCAGCAGTTTCGGGCGGGACACAGATACGCAGTATTTT
TRBJ1-2,.,TRBV9,.,CASSVEDSQYGYTF,TGTGCCAGCAGCGTAGAGGACAGCCAATATGGCTACACCTTC
TRBJ1-6,many,TRBV27,.,CASSSVQSYNSPLHF,TGTGCCAGCAGTTCCGTACAGTCCTATAATTCACCCCTCCACTTT
TRBJ2-2,many,TRBV15,TRBD2,CATSSRLLAGVTGTGELFF,TGTGCCACCAGCAGTAGGTTACTAGCGGGAGTCACGGGGACCGGGGAGCTGTTTTTT
TRBJ2-1,.,TRBV14,TRBD2,CASSQGTSDYNEQFF,TGTGCCAGCAGCCAAGGCACTAGCGATTACAATGAGCAGTTCTTC
TRBJ2-5,few,TRBV7-6,.,CASSLAGGETQYF,TGTGCCAGCAGCTTAGCGGGAGGCGAGACCCAGTACTTC
TRBJ1-2,.,TRBV6-5,.,CASSTAQGLYGYTF,TGTGCCAGCAGTACGGCCCAGGGATTATATGGCTACACCTTC
TRBJ2-7,.,TRBV27,TRBD1,CASSSPSRTGDEQYF,TGTGCCAGCAGTTCTCCCTCCAGGACAGGGGACGAGCAGTACTTC
TRBJ2-3,few,TRBV7-7,TRBD2,CASSPGLAPSTDTQYF,TGTGCTAGCAGCCCCGGACTAGCGCCAAGCACAGATACGCAGTATTTT
TRBJ2-3,.,TRBV7-2,TRBD1,CASSKGQAADTQYF,TGTGCCAGCAGCAAAGGACAGGCCGCAGATACGCAGTATTTT
TRBJ2-1,once,TRBV27,TRBD2,CASRTLAGAYNEQFF,TGTGCCAGCAGGACACTAGCGGGAGCTTACAATGAGCAGTTCTTC
TRBJ2-3,.,TRBV29-1,TRBD1,CSVGDRDPDTQYF,TGCAGCGTTGGCGACAGGGACCCAGATACGCAGTATTTT
TRBJ1-6,few,TRBV6-5,.,CASTSGYDSPLHF,TGTGCCAGCACATCAGGGTACGATTCACCCCTCCACTTT
TRBJ2-5,.,TRBV2,.,CASNDPTGQETQYF,TGTGCCAGCAACGACCCGACGGGCCAAGAGACCCAGTACTTC
TRBJ1-2,.,TRBV6-6,TRBD1,CASQLGTGTHGYTF,TGTGCCAGCCAGTTAGGGACAGGGACGCATGGCTACACCTTC
TRBJ2-3,once,TRBV5-1,TRBD2,CASSPGLAADTQYF,TGCGCCAGCAGCCCCGGACTAGCAGCAGATACGCAGTATTTT
TRBJ1-6,once,TRBV11-2,.,CASSFSDTNSPLHF,TGTGCCAGCAGCTTTTCAGATACCAATTCACCCCTCCACTTT
TRBJ1-5,once,TRBV5-6,.,CASSAAGSNQPQHF,TGTGCCAGCAGCGCGGCGGGGTCCAATCAGCCCCAGCATTTT
TRBJ1-1,.,TRBV7-9,.,CATGTYYGNTEAFF,TGTGCCACCGGGACATACTATGGAAACACTGAAGCTTTCTTT
TRBJ1-5,.,TRBV7-8,TRBD1,CASSLKQGALGSQHF,TGTGCCAGCAGCTTGAAACAGGGGGCCCTCGGGTCCCAGCATTTT
TRBJ1-6,.,TRBV25-1,.,CASSDPKLLSPLHF,TGTGCCAGCAGTGACCCTAAACTCCTTTCACCCCTCCACTTT
TRBJ2-5,.,TRBV5-6,.,CASSLNQGFGETQYF,TGTGCCAGCAGCCTCAACCAGGGATTCGGGGAGACCCAGTACTTC
TRBJ2-7,few,TRBV15,TRBD1,CATSRDHPGTGSYEQYF,TGTGCCACCAGCAGAGATCACCCCGGGACAGGGTCCTACGAGCAGTACTTC
TRBJ2-3,.,TRBV12-5,.,CASGLDPRAQYF,TGTGCTAGTGGTTTGGACCCCCGGGCGCAGTATTTT
TRBJ2-1,.,TRBV7-2,TRBD2,CASSLPGGGEQFF,TGTGCCAGCAGCTTACCTGGGGGGGGTGAGCAGTTCTTC
TRBJ1-2,.,TRBV28,TRBD1,CASSPPTGLTSGYTF,TGTGCCAGCAGCCCCCCGACAGGGTTAACGTCTGGCTACACCTTC
TRBJ1-3,.,TRBV28,TRBD1,CASSLTGTSGNTIYF,TGTGCCAGCAGTTTGACAGGGACCTCTGGAAACACCATATATTTT
TRBJ1-5,few,TRBV28,.,CASSLGSVSQPQHF,TGTGCCAGCAGTTTGGGGAGCGTGAGCCAGCCCCAGCATTTT
TRBJ2-7,.,TRBV6-5,.,CASSPSHGGPYF,TGTGCCAGCAGTCCCTCTCACGGGGGTCCGTACTTC
TRBJ2-1,once,TRBV7-9,TRBD2,CASSGGTSGRVYEQFF,TGTGCCAGCAGCGGAGGGACTAGCGGGAGGGTCTATGAGCAGTTCTTC